This T cell receptor beta chain was profiled in a study of vaccination and CD4 T cells after COVID-19. At the level of the study: From HCoV-229E, HCoV-OC43, HCoV-NL63 and SARS-CoV-2, overlapping spike peptides were used to stimulate the cells. Notes on the study in general: Convalescent patients gained a median 86.3% of their reactive clones only post-vaccination.

Sequence data for DNA of cultured CD4+ T cells were generated by the Oncomine TCR Beta short-read assay. TCRdb independently ran MiXCR on the PCR reads; one entry per CDR3 protein. The table records more than 15,000 distinct CDR3 sequences, around 55% of them present only once. This clonotype was found a few times. Antigen unknown. Noted treatment: approximately 9-day PBMC culture with coronavirus spike peptide pools or control peptides (ViraFEST assay). Per well, approximately 2 million PBMCs were cultured in the presence of around 9.4 IU/ml IL-2 and approximately 9.4 ug/ml peptide pools. Specimen: CD4+ T cells from blood, cultured in vitro. This sequence was found in a human donor who had recovered from COVID-19.

The CDR3 bases are TGTGCCAGCAGCCCAAGAGGCAGAAACACTGAAGCTTTCTTT. Translated: CASSPRGRNTEAFF. The chain couples TRBV7-9 to TRBJ1-1; no definite D call. V dropped 5 bases and J dropped 2 bases, with 12 bases sitting between them. Germline V gives CDR1 SEHNR, CDR2 FQNEAQ (reference sequence). The CDR3 has 14 residues.